These 11 T cell receptor beta chains originate from one sample sequenced in a study of T cells in Graves' hyperthyroidism and ophthalmopathy (dated 2019 in TCRdb). Receptor libraries were prepared by multiplex PCR. Instrument on record: Illumina HiSeq 2000. TCR beta CDR3 regions were amplified from RNA transcripts. The TCR CDR3 was subjected to a first round of RT-PCR using the HTBI primer set and the Qiagen OneStep RT-PCR kit. In-frame beta chains were kept once TCRdb had trimmed the public reads at Q25 with fastp and called clones with MiXCR. Identical CDR3 protein sequences are pooled into one entry, listed with their most common genes and DNA. A total of some 620,000 distinct CDR3 sequences appear in this sample, about a sixth of them only once. Approximately 3.9% of the sample belongs to the ten largest clones. Sequenced input: blood. The receptors originated from a woman aged 30 to 39 with Graves' hyperthyroidism.

This clonotype was seen repeatedly, ten times or more. This chain joins TRBV6-1 and TRBJ2-3, with TRBD2 as a possible D gene (6 bases). The length of the CDR3 is 12 residues. V was clipped by 7 bases and J by 8 bases, with 13 bases between them. Germline CDR1 MNHNS, CDR2 SASEGT. As DNA, the CDR3 is TGTGCCAGCACCTCTTCAGCGGGTACGCAGTATTTT. It translates to CASTSSAGTQYF.

This clonotype has ten or more counts. The chain couples TRBV12-3 or TRBV12-4 to TRBJ1-1; the D is unclear. V gave up 7 bases and J gave up 0 bases, with 12 bases separating them. The CDR3 covers 14 residues. The CDR3 protein is CASKNWNLNTEAFF. CDR3 in DNA: TGTGCCAGCAAAAACTGGAATCTGAACACTGAAGCTTTCTTT.

This clonotype showed up just a few times. The J gene is TRBJ2-7, the V gene TRBV20-1; 7 bases agree with TRBD1. V was clipped by 1 base and J by 1 base; unmatched bases: 10. Germline assignment: CDR1 DFQATT and CDR2 SNEGSKA (reference sequence). This CDR3 contains 16 residues. DNA for the CDR3: TGCAGTGCTAGAGGGACAAAGGGACAGAGATCCTACGAGCAGTACTTC. As protein: CSARGTKGQRSYEQYF.

This chain joins TRBV28 and TRBJ2-1; TRBD1 matches at 9 bases. V was pared by 4 bases and J by 14 bases, with 6 bases of the junction left unmatched. The germline gives CDR1 MDHEN, CDR2 SYDVKM. This CDR3 has 12 residues. This CDR3 is CASSWTGVGEFF. The CDR3 nucleotides are TGTGCCAGCAGTTGGACAGGGGTTGGGGAGTTCTTC.

This clonotype was seen many times. The genes are TRBV6-1 and TRBJ1-1, with D possibly TRBD1 on 5 matching bases. V was pared by 7 bases and J by 4 bases, with 13 bases between. Germline V gives CDR1 MNHNS, CDR2 SASEGT. CDR3 length equals 13 residues. DNA of the CDR3: TGTGCCAGCACCCCCGGGGGGAGCACTGAAGCTTTCTTT. This codes for CASTPGGSTEAFF.

The chain uses TRBV6-2 or TRBV6-3 and TRBJ2-7; no firm D call. Germline V gene lookup returns CDR1 MNHEY and CDR2 SVGEGT. Trimming stripped 10 bases from V and 1 base from J, with 14 bases between. The CDR3 runs to 13 residues. The CDR3: CATSSPKSYEQYF. CDR3 sequence (DNA): TGTGCCACCAGCTCCCCCAAGTCCTACGAGCAGTACTTC.

This sequence joins TRBV12-3 or TRBV12-4 and TRBJ1-4; no clear D. The CDR3 length is 13 residues. The germline V and J ends were trimmed by 6 bases and 4 bases, with 9 bases remaining between them. CDR3 nucleotide sequence: TGTGCCAGCAGCTTCGACGATAATGAAAAACTGTTTTTT. Its protein product is CASSFDDNEKLFF.

This clonotype was recorded once. The chain uses TRBV25-1 and TRBJ1-3; 7 nucleotides match TRBD1. Unmatched junction bases numbered 4, after V lost 3 bases and J lost 5 bases. The germline CDR1 and CDR2 sequences are MGHDK and SYGVNS. This CDR3 spans 14 amino acids. As DNA, the CDR3 is TGTGCCAGCAGTGAGGGACAGTATAGAAACACCATATATTTT. Its protein is CASSEGQYRNTIYF.

This rearrangement joins TRBV5-1 to TRBJ2-7; D is perhaps TRBD1 (6 bases). V lost 1 base and J lost 6, with 14 bases in between. The CDR3 runs 14 residues. Germline-derived CDR1 and CDR2 are SGHRS and YFSETQ. CDR3 nucleotides: TGCGCCAGCAGCTTGAGGCAGGGGATGGCCGAGCAGTACTTC. Translating gives CASSLRQGMAEQYF.

The chain recombines TRBV14 with TRBJ2-1, with 7 bases matching TRBD1. V gave up 4 bases and J gave up 5 bases; unmatched junction bases: 11. The germline V gene has CDR1 SGHDN and CDR2 FVKESK. The CDR3 has 16 residues. CDR3 sequence: CASSPVFWGQNNEQFF. The CDR3 coding sequence is TGTGCCAGCAGCCCCGTATTTTGGGGACAGAACAATGAGCAGTTCTTC. The full variable domain, in which reference TRBV14 and TRBJ2-1 provide the parts outside the CDR3, is EAGVTQFPSHSVIEKGQTVTLRCDPISGHDNLYWYRRVMGKEIKFLLHFVKESKQDESGMPNNRFLAERTGGTYSTLKVQPAELEDSGVYFCASSPVFWGQNNEQFFGPGTRLTVL.

The sample holds many counts of this clonotype. This rearrangement joins TRBV5-1 to TRBJ2-3, with D unresolved. The CDR3 runs 14 residues. Germline CDR1 SGHRS, CDR2 YFSETQ. The V and J ends lost 3 bases and 5 bases respectively, with 13 bases between them. CDR3 DNA: TGCGCCAGCAGCTCTGGACGGCCTGTAGATACGCAGTATTTT. Protein: CASSSGRPVDTQYF.